The 30 T cell receptor beta chains presented below share a single source sample, sequenced in a study of CD8+CD57+ T cells in acquired aplastic anemia. Patients selected for sequencing had displayed CD8+CD57+ cell expansion by flow cytometry. Profiling that covered TCR beta VDJ and CDR3 relied on genomic DNA as its template. MiXCR was run by TCRdb on the reads, yielding one entry per CDR3 protein. Seen here are some 200,000 distinct CDR3 sequences, roughly half observed once, and the top ten hold 8% to 10%. Sequencing was performed on sorted CD4+, CD8+, or CD8+CD57+ T cells (not recorded which) from PBMCs. These receptors were collected from a human donor with aplastic anemia.

This clonotype was seen many times. The chain uses TRBV11-3 and TRBJ2-7; D gene unclear. CDR1 and CDR2 from the germline V gene are SGHNT and YENEEA. The germline V and J ends were trimmed by 6 bases and 0 bases, with 3 bases remaining between them. CDR3 length: 11 amino acids. The CDR3 is CASSPSYEQYF. CDR3 in DNA: TGTGCCAGCAGTCCCTCCTACGAGCAGTACTTC.

This chain uses TRBV6-2 or TRBV6-3 with TRBJ1-5; D gene ambiguous. The CDR3 runs to 18 residues. V was trimmed by 4 bases and J by 5 bases, leaving 24 bases between them. Per germline, CDR1 MNHEY and CDR2 SVGEGT. CDR3 sequence (DNA): TGTGCCAGCAGTTCCCCGGCTTCTCCCGAGCCTGGGGATCAGCCCCAGCATTTT. It translates to CASSSPASPEPGDQPQHF.

The genes are TRBV19 and TRBJ2-3; unclear D gene. V was cut by 2 bases and J by 1 base, with 7 bases left in between. The V gene's germline CDR1 is LNHDA and CDR2 SQIVND (reference sequence). This CDR3 is 14 amino acids long. The DNA of the CDR3 is TGTGCCAGTAGTATAACCTCGGGCACAGATACGCAGTATTTT. Translated: CASSITSGTDTQYF.

This clonotype was observed a handful of times. The V call is TRBV29-1, the J call TRBJ2-7; 7 bases are shared with TRBD2. Germline-derived CDR1 and CDR2 are SQVTM and ANQGSEA. The V segment lost 2 bases and the J segment 8 bases; nucleotides outside the gene matches: 12. This CDR3 is built from 14 residues. The CDR3, as DNA: TGCAGCGTTGAACCTCCCGGGAGGCCTACGAAGCAGTACTTC. Encoded protein: CSVEPPGRPTKQYF.

The chain carries TRBV2 and TRBJ1-5; 12 bases align to TRBD1. This CDR3 contains 15 residues. The V gene's germline CDR1 is SNHLY and CDR2 FYNNEI. Germline trimming cut 5 bases from V and 7 bases from J; bases unmatched to any gene: 6. CDR3 region: CASSPGQGARQPQHF. CDR3 DNA sequence: TGTGCCAGCAGTCCGGGACAGGGGGCAAGGCAGCCCCAGCATTTT.

The chain uses TRBV5-1 and TRBJ2-7; 8 nucleotides agree with TRBD1. This CDR3 contains 17 residues. After removal of 3 bases from V and 0 bases from J, the junction contained 11 bases not matched to a gene. CDR1 SGHRS and CDR2 YFSETQ come from the germline V gene. This CDR3 is CASSWALTGEISYEQYF. The DNA for the CDR3 is TGCGCCAGCAGCTGGGCACTGACAGGGGAAATCTCCTACGAGCAGTACTTC.

In its sample, this clonotype was seen a few times. The CDR3 loop is CSRQVGETQYF. CDR3 in DNA: TGTTCCCGGCAAGTCGGCGAGACCCAGTACTTC. The chain carries TRBV7-7 and TRBJ2-5; no reliable D call. Germline V gene lookup returns CDR1 SSHAT and CDR2 FNYEAQ (reference sequence). CDR3 length equals 11 residues.

The chain is built from TRBV30 and TRBJ1-5; D is uncertain. CDR1 and CDR2 from the germline V gene are GTSNPN and SVGIG (reference sequence). The CDR3 covers 13 residues. The germline V and J ends were trimmed by 0 bases and 2 bases, with 5 bases remaining between them. CDR3: CAWSVTGNQPQHF. CDR3 nucleotide sequence: TGTGCCTGGAGTGTAACGGGCAATCAGCCCCAGCATTTT.

This clonotype was picked up many times. The genes are TRBV6-1 and TRBJ2-7, with 9 bases that match TRBD1. Looked up from germline, CDR1 is MNHNS and CDR2 is SASEGT. The CDR3 has 15 residues. J gave up 4 bases and V 5 bases, and 9 bases lay outside the gene matches. The CDR3 protein is CASSRDRADGYEQYF. CDR3 nucleotide sequence: TGTGCCAGCAGTAGGGACAGGGCGGACGGGTACGAGCAGTACTTC.

The genes are TRBV19 and TRBJ1-2; D unresolved. Trimming pared 3 bases from V and 1 base from J, leaving 6 bases between. The germline CDR1 and CDR2 sequences are LNHDA and SQIVND (reference sequence). There are 13 residues in the CDR3. Written as DNA, the CDR3 is TGTGCCAGTAGTATTGAGGGTAACTATGGCTACACCTTC. It is translated as CASSIEGNYGYTF.

This clonotype has ten or more counts. In nucleotides, the CDR3 is TGTGCCAGCAGCTTGCGGGGACAGGTCAATCAGCCCCAGCATTTT. This encodes CASSLRGQVNQPQHF. The chain combines TRBV5-6 with TRBJ1-5, with TRBD1 identical over 8 bases. Germline V gene data show CDR1 as SGHDT and CDR2 as YYEEEE. V lost 1 base and J lost 3; bases outside the gene matches: 3. This CDR3 has 15 residues.

This clonotype has a handful of counts. The chain recombines TRBV19 with TRBJ1-6, with 7 bases lining up with TRBD1. Trimming removed 0 bases from V and 10 bases from J; junction bases left unmatched: 6. The CDR3 contains 15 residues. Germline V gene data show CDR1 as LNHDA and CDR2 as SQIVND (reference sequence). CDR3 in amino acids: CASSIERTGRSPLHF. Here the CDR3 DNA reads TGTGCCAGTAGTATAGAAAGGACAGGTCGGTCACCCCTCCACTTT.

The rearrangement joins TRBV9 to TRBJ1-2; D might be TRBD1 (5 bases). Germline assignment: CDR1 SGDLS and CDR2 YYNGEE. The length of the CDR3 is 15 residues. V lost 3 bases and J lost 5, with 17 bases in between. The CDR3: CASSGLRDSPYGYTF. Written as DNA, the CDR3 is TGTGCCAGCAGCGGACTTCGGGACTCGCCATATGGCTACACCTTC.

This clonotype was observed at least ten times. The chain is built from TRBV20-1 and TRBJ2-5; 8 bases map to TRBD1. This CDR3 spans 13 amino acids. Trimming at V came to 6 bases and at J to 1 base, leaving 4 bases not matched to a gene. Germline CDR1 is DFQATT and CDR2 is SNEGSKA (reference sequence). The CDR3 is CSALGQVQETQYF. The CDR3 bases are TGCAGTGCCCTGGGACAGGTCCAAGAGACCCAGTACTTC.

This clonotype was counted a few times. This sequence joins TRBV5-1 and TRBJ1-6, with 7 bases matching TRBD1. CDR3 length: 15 amino acids. Germline V gives CDR1 SGHRS, CDR2 YFSETQ. The V gene end was trimmed by 0 bases and the J gene end by 7 bases; junction bases not matched to a gene: 4. The CDR3 coding sequence is TGCGCCAGCAGCTTGGCCGGGACAGCAAATTCACCCCTCCACTTT. Translation: CASSLAGTANSPLHF.

CDR3 DNA: TGTGCCACCAGTGATTCGAGTGGGCGGGGGGGCCGTGATACGCAGTATTTT. It codes for CATSDSSGRGGRDTQYF. The chain links TRBV24-1 to TRBJ2-3, with 9 positions matching TRBD2. V trimming: 2 bases; J trimming: 6 bases; junction bases outside the gene matches: 11. This CDR3 comprises 17 residues. Per germline, CDR1 KGHDR and CDR2 SFDVKD.

The chain uses TRBV9 and TRBJ2-2; 8 bases match TRBD1. The ends lost 3 bases at V and 5 bases at J; junction bases unmatched: 6. The germline gives CDR1 SGDLS, CDR2 YYNGEE. The CDR3 is 15 residues long. The CDR3: CASSATGAVTGELFF. CDR3 DNA sequence: TGTGCCAGCAGCGCGACAGGGGCGGTGACCGGGGAGCTGTTTTTT.

In this sample, this clonotype turned up a few times. At one end, the junction sequence differs from germline, possibly due to a read error. The chain employs TRBV7-7 and TRBJ2-3; D is ambiguous. The germline V gene has CDR1 SSHAT and CDR2 FNYEAQ (reference sequence). The CDR3 has 13 residues. CDR3 DNA: TGTGCTAGCAGTCGGACCTACACAGATACGCAGTATTTT. The encoded protein is CASSRTYTDTQYF.

As for this clonotype: The CDR3 carries no conserved terminal phenylalanine or tryptophan, so it likely arises from a read error. The DNA is omitted, as the CDR3 cannot be located on it reliably, and the CDR3 follows TCRdb's listing. The rearrangement uses TRBV24-1 and TRBJ2-1; the table's D call of TRBD2 was not tested on the DNA. CDR1 and CDR2 from the germline V gene are KGHDR and SFDVKD. With termini counted, the CDR3 has 9 amino acids. The CDR3 protein is CATSDPGTS.

The chain joins TRBV18 to TRBJ2-3, with D possibly matching TRBD2 (6 bases). Germline V CDR1 and CDR2: KGHSH, LQKENI. V was trimmed by 11 bases and J by 1 base, leaving 22 bases between them. This CDR3 has 16 amino acids. The chain's CDR3 is CAWRALGGSGTDTQYF. The CDR3 region has the DNA TGTGCCTGGAGGGCCTTAGGTGGGAGTGGCACAGATACGCAGTATTTT.

V gene TRBV20-1 combines with J gene TRBJ2-7; 9 bases match TRBD1. This CDR3 is built from 15 residues. V shed 3 bases and J 3 bases; nucleotides not matched to a gene: 9. Per germline, CDR1 DFQATT and CDR2 SNEGSKA (reference sequence). CDR3 nucleotides: TGCAGTGCTAGGCCCGGGACAGGGATGGACTACGAGCAGTACTTC. Its protein is CSARPGTGMDYEQYF.

The gene calls are TRBV29-1 and TRBJ2-2, with 11 bases that match TRBD2. This CDR3 spans 15 amino acids. The V and J ends lost 6 bases and 3 bases, in that order; junction bases with no gene match: 6. Looked up from germline, CDR1 is SQVTM and CDR2 is ANQGSEA. CDR3 sequence (DNA): TGCAGCGTGGTAGCGGGAGGGGGAGACACCGGGGAGCTGTTTTTT. Translating it yields CSVVAGGGDTGELFF.

V gene TRBV7-2 combines with J gene TRBJ2-2; 9 bases are a match to TRBD1. The J segment lost 5 bases and the V segment lost 1 base, leaving 5 bases of the junction unmatched. The germline CDR1 and CDR2 sequences are SGHTA and FQGNSA. The CDR3 is 16 amino acids. This CDR3 is CASSLGRQGGTGELFF. The DNA for the CDR3 is TGTGCCAGCAGCTTAGGGCGACAGGGGGGGACCGGGGAGCTGTTTTTT.

V is TRBV28 and J is TRBJ1-2; D is perhaps TRBD1 (5 bases). CDR1 is MDHEN, CDR2 SYDVKM, per germline. The V gene lost 2 bases and the J gene lost 4 bases, with 11 bases spanning the gap. This CDR3 has 14 residues. The CDR3 nucleotides read TGTGCCAGCAGTTTAACAGGACCTACCTATGGCTACACCTTC. It encodes CASSLTGPTYGYTF.

This sequence joins TRBV19 and TRBJ2-1; TRBD2 matches at 8 bases. With 9 bases clipped from V and 10 bases from J, the junction kept 11 bases outside the gene matches. Germline CDR1 and CDR2: LNHDA and SQIVND (reference sequence). This CDR3 contains 13 residues. CDR3 amino acids: CASSLWVAGEQFF. The CDR3 nucleotides are TGTGCCAGCAGCTTATGGGTAGCGGGGGAGCAGTTCTTC.

This clonotype was counted ten times or more. The genes are TRBV20-1 and TRBJ2-7, with 10 positions matching TRBD2. The CDR3 loop spans 13 amino acids. J lost 2 bases, V lost 6 bases, and 4 bases had no gene match. The germline V gene encodes CDR1 DFQATT and CDR2 SNEGSKA (reference sequence). In nucleotides, the CDR3 is TGCAGTGCCTGGACTAGCGGCCCCTACGAGCAGTACTTC. It specifies CSAWTSGPYEQYF.

The CDR3: CASRDSDGVREKLFF. The CDR3 DNA is TGTGCCAGTAGGGACTCGGACGGCGTACGTGAAAAACTGTTTTTT. The chain uses TRBV19 and TRBJ1-4, with D uncertain. CDR1 LNHDA and CDR2 SQIVND come from the germline V gene (reference sequence). V lost 6 bases, J lost 7 bases, and 18 bases lay in between. This CDR3 has 15 amino acids. Combining the CDR3 with reference TRBV19 and TRBJ1-4 gives the whole variable domain DGGITQSPKYLFRKEGQNVTLSCEQNLNHDAMYWYRQDPGQGLRLIYYSQIVNDFQKGDIAEGYSVSREKKESFPLTVTSAQKNPTAFYLCASRDSDGVREKLFFGSGTQLSVL.

This clonotype was found many times. The chain is built from TRBV4-2 and TRBJ2-7, with no clear D. CDR3 length equals 16 residues. V lost 1 base and J lost 0, with 13 bases in between. CDR1 and CDR2 (germline): LGHNA, YNFKEQ. As DNA, the CDR3 is TGTGCCAGCAGCCAAGGCTTTTCGGCGAGCTCCTACGAGCAGTACTTC. This gives the protein CASSQGFSASSYEQYF.

This clonotype was seen ten or more times. This chain joins TRBV7-2 and TRBJ1-2; no definite D call. V lost 2 bases and J 8 bases, leaving 9 bases between the germline ends. Germline V gene sequence: CDR1 SGHTA, CDR2 FQGNSA. The CDR3 has 12 residues. CDR3 amino acids: CASSLFGWGYTF. The CDR3 coding sequence is TGTGCCAGCAGCTTATTTGGGTGGGGCTACACCTTC.

The rearrangement joins TRBV5-1 to TRBJ2-7; TRBD2 matches 11 bases. Per germline, CDR1 SGHRS and CDR2 YFSETQ. Germline trimming cut 2 bases from V and 4 bases from J; bases unmatched to any gene: 2. The length of the CDR3 is 14 residues. CDR3 nucleotides: TGCGCCAGCAGCTTCACTAGCGGGAGTTACGAGCAGTACTTC. This codes for CASSFTSGSYEQYF.